The present TCR beta chain was sequenced within a study of blood T cell repertoires in COVID-19 (dated by TCRdb to about 2020). A note on the overall study: Samples from collaborators originated in the United States, Italy and Spain and spanned both the acute and convalescent phases of COVID-19. The sample metadata nearly always contained a de-identified subject ID, COVID-19 status, age in years and sex. The samples were drawn from two sources: the first 160 participants of the ongoing ImmuneRACE study, and 950 to 1,500 subjects contributed by 6 global collaborators. Deeply sampled blood TCRbeta repertoires from subjects exposed to, actively infected with, or recovered from COVID-19 were included in the dataset. A freely available public database, intended as a resource for researchers studying the immune response to SARS-CoV-2, is where the repertoires were released. The material from the prospective study consisted of cDNA or gDNA derived from T cells, B-cell-depleted T cells, or PBMCs. HLA class I and class II types, where available, came from metadata supplied by the sample provider rather than from assay-based typing.

Turning to this clone: Its antigen is still unknown. The sample holds no much larger clone one base away, and base qualities are not on file.

Here is what the overall study found, with its caveats: The amount of clinical and demographic metadata varied by source and participant and was provided uncurated.

The collaborating institutions used their own protocols to collect whole blood in K2EDTA tubes. For TCRbeta analysis, collaborators shipped samples in one of three forms: frozen whole blood, isolated PBMCs, or DNA extracted from either of those sample types. The immunoSEQ Assay, a bias-controlled multiplex PCR, was used to amplify TCRbeta CDR3 regions from genomic DNA. The authors processed their data as follows. Within the assay, amplification of reference gene primers was used to estimate how many nucleated cells each sample contained. To quantify the absolute abundance of each unique TCRbeta CDR3 rearrangement, sequence reads were collapsed and filtered. Productive Simpson clonality was computed per sample as the square root of Simpson's diversity index over productive rearrangements. Sourced from immuneACCESS, this table was stored by TCRdb with only in-frame sequences that have V and J called. A share of the clones is absent; for the studies checked, an unresolved V gene accounts for under half, and the remainder has no known explanation. Clonal size and the V and J genes are those of that table, whereas D and trimming came from the DNA. Here the sample has about 110,000 clones; roughly 84% occur a single time. Approximately 0.75% of the sample is in the top ten clones.

The CDR3 measures 14 amino acids from cysteine to phenylalanine. Solely the CDR3 DNA is kept, with 42 bases framed from the first base. Clipping removes 3 bases from V and 2 bases from J, with 4 as the unmatched junction base count. CDR1 and CDR2 are read off the germline V gene as SGHRS and YFSETQ. Material: peripheral blood. The receptor comes from a woman between 70 and 85 years old with acute or convalescent COVID-19. Recombination joined TRBV5-1 with TRBJ2-5; 7 middle bases align to TRBD1. The bases are TGCGCCAGCAGCTCGTCGACAGGGCAAGAGACCCAGTACTTC. Translation gives CASSSSTGQETQYF. Here the CDR3 is joined to the reference TRBV5-1 and TRBJ2-5 genes, and the full variable domain is: KAGVTQTPRYLIKTRGQQVTLSCSPISGHRSVSWYQQTPGQGLQFLFEYFSETQRNKGNFPGRFSGRQFSNSRSEMNVSTLELGDSALYLCASSSSTGQETQYFGPGTRLLVL.